The sample holds a few counts of the clone carrying this T cell receptor (beta chain). The data belong to a study of human T cells and chemical hapten exposure. Across the study: Patients were mainly female, each with alopecia areata, totalis or universalis.

Time point defined: pre-sensitization, week 0. Treatment noted: therapeutic diphenylcyclopropenone sensitization with weekly scalp DPC. Patients had alopecia, were aged 18 to 70, and were not pregnant. CDR3 length: 15 residues. Looked up from germline, CDR1 is MNHEY and CDR2 is SVGEGT. The V segment lost 6 bases and the J segment 4 bases; nucleotides outside the gene matches: 10. Individual cDNA molecules in this library carried unique molecular identifiers. TCRdb re-analysed the RACE reads in MiXCR, keeping a single row per CDR3 protein. The repertoire holds more than 150,000 distinct CDR3 sequences, with roughly 30% as singletons.

This sequence joins TRBV6-2 or TRBV6-3 and TRBJ2-7, with 9 bases aligning to TRBD1. The starting material was whole blood, obtained in connection with sensitization to the hapten diphenylcyclopropenone (DPC). The receptor's source is a woman in her thirties with alopecia areata. Some clones in this sample may be carry-over from other donors' samples. The CDR3 is CASRTTGTGRYEQYF. The DNA for the CDR3 is TGTGCCAGCAGGACAACCGGGACAGGGAGGTACGAGCAGTACTTC.